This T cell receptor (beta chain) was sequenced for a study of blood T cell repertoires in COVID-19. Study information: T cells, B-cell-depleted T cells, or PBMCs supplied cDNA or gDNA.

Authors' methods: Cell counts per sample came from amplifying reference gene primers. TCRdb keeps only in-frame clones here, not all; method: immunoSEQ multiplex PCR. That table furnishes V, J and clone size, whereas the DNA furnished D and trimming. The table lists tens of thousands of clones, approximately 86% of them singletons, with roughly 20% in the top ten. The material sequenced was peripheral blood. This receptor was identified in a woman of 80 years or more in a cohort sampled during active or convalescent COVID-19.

CDR3 in DNA: TGTGCCACCAGTGATGGCCGCTTGGGAGAGAACACTGAAGCTTTCTTT. It encodes CATSDGRLGENTEAFF. The chain has TRBV24-1 and TRBJ1-1; D is ambiguous. This CDR3 spans 16 amino acids. V was pared by 3 bases and J by 1 base, with 14 bases between. Germline CDR1 is KGHDR and CDR2 is SFDVKD.